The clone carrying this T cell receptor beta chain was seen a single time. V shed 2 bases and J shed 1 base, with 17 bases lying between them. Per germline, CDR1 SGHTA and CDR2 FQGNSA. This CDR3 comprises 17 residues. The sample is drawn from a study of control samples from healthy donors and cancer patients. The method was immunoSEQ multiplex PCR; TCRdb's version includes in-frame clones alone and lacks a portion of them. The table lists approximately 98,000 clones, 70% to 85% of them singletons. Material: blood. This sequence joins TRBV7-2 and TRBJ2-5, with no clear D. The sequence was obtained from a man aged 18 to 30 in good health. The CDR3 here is CASSLWVSTSGQETQYF. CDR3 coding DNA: TGTGCCAGCAGCTTATGGGTCAGCACTTCTGGCCAAGAGACCCAGTACTTC.